Listed below are T cell receptor beta chains from one sample, sequenced in a study of regulatory T cells in long-lasting Graves disease. MiXCR, applied by TCRdb to the multiplex PCR reads, yields one record per CDR3 protein. The table lists 350,000 to 400,000 distinct CDR3 sequences, about a sixth of them singletons. These data also featured in a second study, about T cells in Graves' hyperthyroidism and ophthalmopathy.

This sample comprised peripheral blood mononuclear cells (PBMCs), obtained at new diagnosis, from a patient treated with antithyroid drugs. These receptors all stem from a woman under 30 with Graves disease. CDR3s include the opening cysteine and the closing phenylalanine or tryptophan. Each record gives: D gene, clone size, V gene, J gene, CDR3 protein, CDR3 DNA. A D gene is named only where the DNA matches it firmly. Expanded clones get a size class; other rows say once, few or many, or leave the size out.

D gene: .
clone size: many
V gene: TRBV4-1
J gene: TRBJ2-1
CDR3 protein: CASSQTWVNEQFF
CDR3 DNA: TGCGCCAGCAGCCAGACTTGGGTCAATGAGCAGTTCTTC

D gene: TRBD1
clone size: many
V gene: TRBV13
J gene: TRBJ2-2
CDR3 protein: CASRERDRVNTGELFF
CDR3 DNA: TGTGCCAGCAGAGAACGGGACAGGGTGAACACCGGGGAGCTGTTTTTT

D gene: .
clone size: few
V gene: TRBV7-7
J gene: TRBJ2-1
CDR3 protein: CASSLEPGVSEQFF
CDR3 DNA: TGTGCTAGCAGCTTAGAACCGGGGGTGAGTGAGCAGTTCTTC

D gene: .
clone size: many
V gene: TRBV5-6
J gene: TRBJ1-1
CDR3 protein: CASSWSPDTEAFF
CDR3 DNA: TGTGCCAGCAGCTGGTCCCCAGACACTGAAGCTTTCTTT

D gene: .
clone size: .
V gene: TRBV9
J gene: TRBJ2-3
CDR3 protein: CASSVTHTQYF
CDR3 DNA: TGTGCCAGCAGCGTAACGCATACGCAGTATTTT

D gene: TRBD1
clone size: .
V gene: TRBV19
J gene: TRBJ1-5
CDR3 protein: CASSHRRKGGQPQHF
CDR3 DNA: TGTGCCAGTAGCCACAGGAGGAAAGGGGGCCAGCCCCAGCATTTT

D gene: .
clone size: many
V gene: TRBV6-5
J gene: TRBJ2-5
CDR3 protein: CASSFFSQGGGQETQYF
CDR3 DNA: TGTGCCAGCAGTTTTTTTTCACAGGGAGGTGGGCAAGAGACCCAGTACTTC

D gene: TRBD1
clone size: .
V gene: TRBV12-5
J gene: TRBJ1-4
CDR3 protein: CASGLPGGRGDVVSEKLFF
CDR3 DNA: TGTGCTAGTGGTTTGCCAGGGGGACGGGGTGATGTTGTTTCTGAAAAACTGTTTTTT

D gene: .
clone size: .
V gene: TRBV12-3/TRBV12-4
J gene: TRBJ2-5
CDR3 protein: CASSLGTRKTQYF
CDR3 DNA: TGTGCCAGCAGTTTGGGCACAAGAAAGACCCAGTACTTC

D gene: .
clone size: many
V gene: TRBV18
J gene: TRBJ2-2
CDR3 protein: CASSRTLNTGELFF
CDR3 DNA: TGTGCCAGCTCCAGGACATTAAACACCGGGGAGCTGTTTTTT

D gene: TRBD1
clone size: many
V gene: TRBV6-2/TRBV6-3
J gene: TRBJ2-5
CDR3 protein: CASTQIQGIGTQYF
CDR3 DNA: TGTGCCAGCACCCAAATACAGGGGATAGGGACCCAGTACTTC

D gene: .
clone size: few
V gene: TRBV11-2
J gene: TRBJ1-2
CDR3 protein: CASSTLTGDLYGYTF
CDR3 DNA: TGTGCCAGCAGCACTCTAACAGGAGATCTCTATGGCTACACCTTC

D gene: TRBD1
clone size: many
V gene: TRBV28
J gene: TRBJ1-5
CDR3 protein: CASRLSWDRGSAQPQHF
CDR3 DNA: TGTGCCAGCAGGCTATCATGGGACAGGGGTTCGGCTCAGCCCCAGCATTTT